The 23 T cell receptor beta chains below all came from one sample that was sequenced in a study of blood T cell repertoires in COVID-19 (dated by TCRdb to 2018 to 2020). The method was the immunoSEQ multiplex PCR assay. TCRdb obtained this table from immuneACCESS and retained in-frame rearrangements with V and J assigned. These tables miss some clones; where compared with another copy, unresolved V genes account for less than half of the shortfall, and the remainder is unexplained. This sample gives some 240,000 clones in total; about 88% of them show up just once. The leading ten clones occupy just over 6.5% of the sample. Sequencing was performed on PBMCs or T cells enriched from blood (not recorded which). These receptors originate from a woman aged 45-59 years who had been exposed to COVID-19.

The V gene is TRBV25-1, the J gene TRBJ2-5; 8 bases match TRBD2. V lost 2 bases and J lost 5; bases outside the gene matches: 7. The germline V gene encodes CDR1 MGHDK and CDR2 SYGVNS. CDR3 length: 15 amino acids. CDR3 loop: CASSEPGGASETQYF. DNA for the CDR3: TGTGCCAGCAGTGAACCGGGGGGGGCCTCTGAGACCCAGTACTTC.

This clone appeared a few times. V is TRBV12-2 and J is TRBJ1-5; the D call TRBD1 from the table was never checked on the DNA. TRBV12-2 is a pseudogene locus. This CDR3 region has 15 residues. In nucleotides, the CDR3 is TGTGCAAGTCGCGGGACAGGACACAGCAATCAGCCCCAGCATTTT. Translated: CASRGTGHSNQPQHF.

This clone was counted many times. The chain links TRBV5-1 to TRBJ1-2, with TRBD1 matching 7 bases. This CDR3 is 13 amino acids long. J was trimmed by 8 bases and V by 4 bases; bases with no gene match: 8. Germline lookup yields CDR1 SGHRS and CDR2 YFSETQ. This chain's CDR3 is CASSPGQSEGYTF. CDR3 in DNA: TGCGCCAGCAGCCCGGGACAGAGCGAGGGCTACACCTTC.

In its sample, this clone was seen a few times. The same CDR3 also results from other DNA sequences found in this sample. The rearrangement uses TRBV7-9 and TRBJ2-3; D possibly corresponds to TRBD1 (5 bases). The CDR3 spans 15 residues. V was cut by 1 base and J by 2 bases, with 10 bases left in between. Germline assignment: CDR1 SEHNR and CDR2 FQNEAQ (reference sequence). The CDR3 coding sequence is TGTGCCAGCAGCTTAGGTGACAGCCCCACAGATACGCAGTATTTT. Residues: CASSLGDSPTDTQYF.

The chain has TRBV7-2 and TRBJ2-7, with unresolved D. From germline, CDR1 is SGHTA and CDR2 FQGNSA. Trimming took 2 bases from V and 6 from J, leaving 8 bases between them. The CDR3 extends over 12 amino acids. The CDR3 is CASSLRVGEQYF. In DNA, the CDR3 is TGTGCCAGCAGCTTACGGGTAGGCGAGCAGTACTTC.

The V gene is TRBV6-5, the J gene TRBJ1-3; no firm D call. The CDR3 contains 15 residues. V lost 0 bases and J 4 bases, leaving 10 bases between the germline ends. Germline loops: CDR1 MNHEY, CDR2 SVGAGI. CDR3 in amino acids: CASSYSYLGGNTIYF. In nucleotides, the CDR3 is TGTGCCAGCAGTTACTCATACCTCGGGGGAAACACCATATATTTT.

CDR3 bases: TGTGCCAGCCAGGCGGGGAGGTACAATGAGCAGTTCTTC. Protein sequence: CASQAGRYNEQFF. The rearrangement joins TRBV5-6 to TRBJ2-1; a possible D gene is TRBD2 (6 bases). This CDR3 has 13 amino acids. Germline assignment: CDR1 SGHDT and CDR2 YYEEEE. V lost 7 bases and J lost 4, with 12 bases in between.

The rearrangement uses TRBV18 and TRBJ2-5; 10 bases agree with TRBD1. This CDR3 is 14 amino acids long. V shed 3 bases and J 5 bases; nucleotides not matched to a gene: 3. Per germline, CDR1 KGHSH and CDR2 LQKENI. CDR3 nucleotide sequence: TGTGCCAGCTCACCGGACAGGGGGTTCGAGACCCAGTACTTC. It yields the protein CASSPDRGFETQYF.

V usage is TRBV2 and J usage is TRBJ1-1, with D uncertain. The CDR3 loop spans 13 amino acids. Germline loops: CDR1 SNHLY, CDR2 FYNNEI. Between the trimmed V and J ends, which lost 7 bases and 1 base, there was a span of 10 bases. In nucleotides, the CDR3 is TGTGCCAGCATCAAACTACCGAACACTGAAGCTTTCTTT. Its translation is CASIKLPNTEAFF.

CDR3 sequence: CASSPDVDRFGGYTF. CDR3 coding DNA: TGTGCCAGCTCACCTGACGTCGACAGGTTTGGGGGCTACACCTTC. The chain links TRBV18 to TRBJ1-2, with D perhaps TRBD1 (6 bases). The CDR3 spans 15 residues. CDR1 is KGHSH and CDR2 is LQKENI in the germline V gene. Trimming removed 3 bases from V and 8 bases from J, with 19 bases in between. Looking up the rest from reference TRBV18 and TRBJ1-2 gives the full variable domain: NAGVMQNPRHLVRRRGQEARLRCSPMKGHSHVYWYRQLPEEGLKFMVYLQKENIIDESGMPKERFSAEFPKEGPSILRIQQVVRGDSAAYFCASSPDVDRFGGYTFGSGTRLTVV.

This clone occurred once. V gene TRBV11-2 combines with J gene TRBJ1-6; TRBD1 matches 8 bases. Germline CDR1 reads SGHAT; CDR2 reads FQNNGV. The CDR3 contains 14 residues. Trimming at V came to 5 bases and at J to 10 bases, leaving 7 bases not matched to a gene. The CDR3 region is CASSASGGRSPLHF. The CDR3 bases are TGTGCCAGCAGCGCCTCAGGGGGCCGATCACCCCTCCACTTT.

The CDR3 spells CASSQALTSGDYNEQFF. CDR3 bases: TGCGCCAGCAGCCAAGCTTTAACTAGCGGGGACTACAATGAGCAGTTCTTC. The V call is TRBV4-1, the J call TRBJ2-1, with 10 bases lining up with TRBD2. CDR1 and CDR2 from the germline V gene are MGHRA and YSYEKL. With V trimmed by 1 base and J by 3 bases, 6 bases remained unmatched. The CDR3 is 17 amino acids.

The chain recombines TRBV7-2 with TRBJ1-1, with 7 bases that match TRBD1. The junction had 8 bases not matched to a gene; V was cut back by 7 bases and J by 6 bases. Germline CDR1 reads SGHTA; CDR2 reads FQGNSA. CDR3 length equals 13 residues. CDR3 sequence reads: CASKPRQGAEAFF. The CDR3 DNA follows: TGTGCCAGCAAGCCCCGACAGGGCGCTGAAGCTTTCTTT.

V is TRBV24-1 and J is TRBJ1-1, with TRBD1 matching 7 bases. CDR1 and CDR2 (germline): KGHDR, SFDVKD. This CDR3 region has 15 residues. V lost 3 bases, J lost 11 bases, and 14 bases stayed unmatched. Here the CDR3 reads CATSDPRATGEPAFF. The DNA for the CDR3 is TGTGCCACCAGTGATCCGAGAGCAACAGGGGAGCCGGCTTTCTTT.

The CDR3 loop is CASSDGRVGTDTQYF. The CDR3 DNA sequence: TGCGCCAGTAGTGACGGGCGGGTGGGCACAGATACGCAGTATTTT. The rearrangement links TRBV5-1 to TRBJ2-3, with D tentatively TRBD2 (5 bases). Germline V gene lookup returns CDR1 SGHRS and CDR2 YFSETQ. CDR3 size: 15 residues. V dropped 8 bases and J dropped 1 base, with 17 bases sitting between them.

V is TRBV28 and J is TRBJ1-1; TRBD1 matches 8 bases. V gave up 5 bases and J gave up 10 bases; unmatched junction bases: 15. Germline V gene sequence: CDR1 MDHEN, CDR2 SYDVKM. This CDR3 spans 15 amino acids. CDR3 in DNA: TGTGCCAGCAGTGCGGTGGACAGGGCCCTATCTGCAGCTTTCTTT. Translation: CASSAVDRALSAAFF.

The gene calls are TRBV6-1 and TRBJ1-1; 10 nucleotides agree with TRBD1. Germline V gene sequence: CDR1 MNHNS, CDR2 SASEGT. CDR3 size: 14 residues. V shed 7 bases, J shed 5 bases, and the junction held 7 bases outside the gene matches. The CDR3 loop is CASNRDRGQTEAFF. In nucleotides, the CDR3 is TGTGCCAGCAATCGAGACAGGGGGCAGACTGAAGCTTTCTTT.

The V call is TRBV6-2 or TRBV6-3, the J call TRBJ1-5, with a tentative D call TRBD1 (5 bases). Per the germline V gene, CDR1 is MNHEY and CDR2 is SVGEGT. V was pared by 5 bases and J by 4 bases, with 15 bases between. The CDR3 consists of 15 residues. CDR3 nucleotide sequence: TGTGCCAGCAGTCCCAGCAGGGTTGGGAATCAGCCCCAGCATTTT. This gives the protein CASSPSRVGNQPQHF.

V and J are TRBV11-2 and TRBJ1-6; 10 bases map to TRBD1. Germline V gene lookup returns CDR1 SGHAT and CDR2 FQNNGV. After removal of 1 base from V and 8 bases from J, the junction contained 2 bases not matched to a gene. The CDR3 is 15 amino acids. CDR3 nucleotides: TGTGCCAGCAGCTTAGCCGGGACAGGGGATTCACCCCTCCACTTT. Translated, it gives CASSLAGTGDSPLHF.

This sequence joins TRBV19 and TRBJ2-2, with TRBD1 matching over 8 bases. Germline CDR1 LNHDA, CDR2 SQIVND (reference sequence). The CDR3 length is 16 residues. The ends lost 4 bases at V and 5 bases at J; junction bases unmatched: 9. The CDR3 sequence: CASSTRTGWGTGELFF. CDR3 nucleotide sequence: TGTGCCAGTAGTACCCGGACAGGGTGGGGGACCGGGGAGCTGTTTTTT.

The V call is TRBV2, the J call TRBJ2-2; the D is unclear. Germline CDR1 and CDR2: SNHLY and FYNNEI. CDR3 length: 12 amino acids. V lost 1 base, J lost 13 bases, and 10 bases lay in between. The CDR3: CASSEVGAVLFF. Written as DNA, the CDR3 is TGTGCCAGCAGTGAAGTCGGAGCCGTGCTGTTTTTT.

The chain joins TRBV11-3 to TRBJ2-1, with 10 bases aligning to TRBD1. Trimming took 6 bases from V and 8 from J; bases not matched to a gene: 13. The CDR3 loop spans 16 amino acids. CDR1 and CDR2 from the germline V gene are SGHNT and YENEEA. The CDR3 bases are TGTGCCAGCAGTAGGAGAGGGGGACAGGGGATGGATGAGCAGTTCTTC. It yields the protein CASSRRGGQGMDEQFF. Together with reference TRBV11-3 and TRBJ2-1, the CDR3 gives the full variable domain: EAGVVQSPRYKIIEKKQPVAFWCNPISGHNTLYWYLQNLGQGPELLIRYENEEAVDDSQLPKDRFSAERLKGVDSTLKIQPAELGDSAVYLCASSRRGGQGMDEQFFGPGTRLTVL.

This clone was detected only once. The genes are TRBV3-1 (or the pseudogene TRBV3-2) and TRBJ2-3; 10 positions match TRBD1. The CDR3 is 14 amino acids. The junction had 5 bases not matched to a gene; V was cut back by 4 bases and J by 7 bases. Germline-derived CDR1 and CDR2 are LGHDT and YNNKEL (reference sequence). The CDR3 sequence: CASSPGQGSNTQYF. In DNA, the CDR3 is TGTGCCAGCAGCCCGGGACAGGGGAGTAATACGCAGTATTTT.